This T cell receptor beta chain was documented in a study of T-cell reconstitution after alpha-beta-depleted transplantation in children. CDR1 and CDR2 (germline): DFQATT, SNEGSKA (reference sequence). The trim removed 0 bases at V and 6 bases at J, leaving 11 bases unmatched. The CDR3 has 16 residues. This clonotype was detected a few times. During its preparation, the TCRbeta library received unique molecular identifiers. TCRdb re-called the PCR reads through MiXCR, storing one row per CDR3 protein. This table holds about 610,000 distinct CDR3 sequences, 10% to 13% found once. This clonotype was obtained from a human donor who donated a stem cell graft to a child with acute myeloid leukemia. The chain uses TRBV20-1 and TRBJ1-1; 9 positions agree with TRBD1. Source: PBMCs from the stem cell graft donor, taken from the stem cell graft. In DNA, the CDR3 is TGCAGTGCTAGAGAAAGGAAAAGGGGACAGGGCGCTGAAGCTTTCTTT. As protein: CSARERKRGQGAEAFF.